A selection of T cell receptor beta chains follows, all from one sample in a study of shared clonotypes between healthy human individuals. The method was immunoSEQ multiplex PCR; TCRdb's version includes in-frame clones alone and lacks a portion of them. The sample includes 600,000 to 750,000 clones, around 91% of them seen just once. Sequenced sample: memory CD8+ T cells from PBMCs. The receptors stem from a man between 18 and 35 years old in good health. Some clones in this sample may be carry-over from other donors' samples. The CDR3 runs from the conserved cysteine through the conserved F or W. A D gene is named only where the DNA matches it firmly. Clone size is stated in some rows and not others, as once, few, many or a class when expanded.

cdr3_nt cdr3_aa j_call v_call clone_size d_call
TGTGCCAGCAGCCTACGGGACGGAGTGAACACTGAAGCTTTCTTT CASSLRDGVNTEAFF TRBJ1-1 TRBV28 once NA
TGTGCCATCAGCGGGGACAGGGGGGGCTACGAGCAGTACTTC CAISGDRGGYEQYF TRBJ2-7 TRBV10-3 NA TRBD1
TGTGCCAGCAGATCAGACAGGGGTGACACCGGGGAGCTGTTTTTT CASRSDRGDTGELFF TRBJ2-2 TRBV27 NA TRBD1
TGTGCCAGCAGCCCCCAGGACGAGCAGTTCTTC CASSPQDEQFF TRBJ2-1 TRBV7-9 once NA
TGTGCCAGCAGTCCTAGCGGGGGGGCCTACGAGCAGTACTTC CASSPSGGAYEQYF TRBJ2-7 TRBV27 NA TRBD2
TGTGCCAGCAGCGCAACCTACGAGCAGTACTTC CASSATYEQYF TRBJ2-7 TRBV7-2 NA NA
TGTGCCAGCAGCTTAGCAGGGGGCTCTGGAAACACCATATATTTT CASSLAGGSGNTIYF TRBJ1-3 TRBV7-9 few NA
TGTGCCAGCAGTGACGGTGGGAGGAACACCATATATTTT CASSDGGRNTIYF TRBJ1-3 TRBV2 NA NA
TGCGCCAGCAGCCCGCTCGTGGGGGACACCGGGGAGCTGTTTTTT CASSPLVGDTGELFF TRBJ2-2 TRBV4-1 NA NA
TGTGCCAGCAGTGAAAGTCGAGGGGAGTACACCGGGGAGCTGTTTTTT CASSESRGEYTGELFF TRBJ2-2 TRBV6-1 NA NA
TGTGCCAGCAGCTTAGTGGACGGATCCTACGAGCAGTACTTC CASSLVDGSYEQYF TRBJ2-7 TRBV7-9 NA NA
TGTGCCAGCAGCCGAGACAGTAGCACAGATACGCAGTATTTT CASSRDSSTDTQYF TRBJ2-3 TRBV27 NA NA
TGTGCCAGCAGCCCCCTCCCCGGAGCTGACTCCTACGAGCAGTACTTC CASSPLPGADSYEQYF TRBJ2-7 TRBV21-1 NA NA
TGTGCCAGCAGCCAAGAAGAAGGAATTCAAGAGACCCAGTACTTC CASSQEEGIQETQYF TRBJ2-5 TRBV4-2 NA NA
TGCGCCAGCAGCCCCGGACACGCGGGCGAGCAGTACTTC CASSPGHAGEQYF TRBJ2-7 TRBV4-1 NA NA
TGTGCCAGCAGCCATAGACTCGGGACGGGACCCTCTGGGGCCAACGTCCTGACTTTC CASSHRLGTGPSGANVLTF TRBJ2-6 TRBV9 NA NA
TGTGCCAGCAGCTCACCTGGGGTTCTCCAAGAGACCCAGTACTTC CASSSPGVLQETQYF TRBJ2-5 TRBV7-9 NA NA
TGTGCCAGCAGCGTAGGTCGGGACACCCGCTCTGGGGCCAACGTCCTGACTTTC CASSVGRDTRSGANVLTF TRBJ2-6 TRBV9 NA NA
TGTGCCAGCAGGAACACCACCGGGACTAACACCGGGGAGCTGTTTTTT CASRNTTGTNTGELFF TRBJ2-2 TRBV2 NA NA
TGTGCCAGCAGCTCACGGGACAGGTTAAGCACAGATACGCAGTATTTT CASSSRDRLSTDTQYF TRBJ2-3 TRBV5-4 NA TRBD1
TGTGCCAGCAGCTGGGCGGGAGGCACCGGGGAGCTGTTTTTT CASSWAGGTGELFF TRBJ2-2 TRBV5-4 NA TRBD2
TGTGCCAGCAGTTACCCCTCTCACGAGCAGTACTTC CASSYPSHEQYF TRBJ2-7 TRBV6-6 once NA
TGTGCCAGCAGCTTGGACGGGGCGGGAGGAAAACTGTTTTTT CASSLDGAGGKLFF TRBJ1-4 TRBV5-6 NA NA
TGTGCCAGCAGTTACCAAGGAACAGCGAACACTGAAGCTTTCTTT CASSYQGTANTEAFF TRBJ1-1 TRBV6-6 NA NA
TGTGCCAGCAGTTTAACGACAGGGGGCGTCAGTGTAGACACTGAAGCTTTCTTT CASSLTTGGVSVDTEAFF TRBJ1-1 TRBV28 NA TRBD1
TGCGCCAGCAGCCTCAAACCAGGGAGCTCCTACGAGCAGTACTTC CASSLKPGSSYEQYF TRBJ2-7 TRBV4-3 NA NA
TGTGCCAGCAGGCAATTCAGGGGCTCTAGTGAAAAACTGTTTTTT CASRQFRGSSEKLFF TRBJ1-4 TRBV11-2 once NA
TGCAGCGTTGAAGCGACGACAGATAGCTACGAGCAGTACTTC CSVEATTDSYEQYF TRBJ2-7 TRBV29-1 NA NA
TGTGCCAGCAGTCCAAGACAGGGCCTAGTTAACGAGCAGTACTTC CASSPRQGLVNEQYF TRBJ2-7 TRBV27 NA TRBD1
TGTGCCAGCAGCTTAATTTGGGCTAGCGGGAGGATGGTCAATGAGCAGTTCTTC CASSLIWASGRMVNEQFF TRBJ2-1 TRBV7-3 NA TRBD2
TGTGCCAGCTCACCCGCGGACTTTCAGAATGAGCAGTTCTTC CASSPADFQNEQFF TRBJ2-1 TRBV18 NA NA
TGTGCCAGCAGTTTATCTACGGGGGGGACAGATACGCAGTATTTT CASSLSTGGTDTQYF TRBJ2-3 TRBV27 NA TRBD2
TGTGCCAGCAGCCAAGATTTAAGGGTAGGGACCTACAATGAGCAGTTCTTC CASSQDLRVGTYNEQFF TRBJ2-1 TRBV4-2 NA NA
TGTGCCAGCAGCCAAGAGGGGGGTAACACTGAAGCTTTCTTT CASSQEGGNTEAFF TRBJ1-1 TRBV4-2 NA NA
TGTGCCAGTAGTATATCCCCAGGGTCCTACGAGCAGTACTTC CASSISPGSYEQYF TRBJ2-7 TRBV19 NA NA
TGTGCCAGTACCCCGGGACTAACCTCGGGCGGGGAGCTGTTTTTT CASTPGLTSGGELFF TRBJ2-2 TRBV19 NA TRBD2
TGTGCCATCAGTGACGTGACAGGGGGCCCTGAAAAACTGTTTTTT CAISDVTGGPEKLFF TRBJ1-4 TRBV10-3 NA TRBD1
TGTGCCAGCAGTGGGCCCGGACTAGCGGGAAATGAGCAGTTCTTC CASSGPGLAGNEQFF TRBJ2-1 TRBV2 NA TRBD2
TGTGCCAGCAGTGAAGCGCCGGAGCTTCATGGCAGCTCCTACGAGCAGTACTTC CASSEAPELHGSSYEQYF TRBJ2-7 TRBV6-1 NA NA
TGTGCCAGCAGCCAAGAGCGGGATAGCAATGAGCAGTTCTTC CASSQERDSNEQFF TRBJ2-1 TRBV14 once NA
TGTGCCAGCTCACCCCCGAGACTAGCGGGAGTTACCAATGAGCAGTTCTTC CASSPPRLAGVTNEQFF TRBJ2-1 TRBV18 NA TRBD2
TGTGCCAGCAGCGACCTCTTTAGCAATCAGCCCCAGCATTTT CASSDLFSNQPQHF TRBJ1-5 TRBV7-9 few NA
TGTGCCAGCAGCTCGGCGTGGGGGGACCCCTCCGAGCAGTACTTC CASSSAWGDPSEQYF TRBJ2-7 TRBV11-2 NA NA
TGTGCCAGCAGCTTCCGGGACAGCTCCTACGAGCAGTACTTC CASSFRDSSYEQYF TRBJ2-7 TRBV9 NA TRBD1
TGCGCCAGCAGCTTGGTAGCGGGGGCTCCCCGGGAGCTGTTTTTT CASSLVAGAPRELFF TRBJ2-2 TRBV5-1 NA TRBD2